A selection of T cell receptor beta chains follows, all from one sample in a study of T cells in Graves' hyperthyroidism and ophthalmopathy. TCRdb ran MiXCR on the multiplex PCR reads and lists one entry per CDR3 protein. The sample has about 300,000 distinct CDR3 sequences, about 15% seen once. The sample comprised blood. These receptors all stem from a young man with Graves' hyperthyroidism. CDR3s include the opening cysteine and the closing phenylalanine or tryptophan. D genes are given only for firm matches. Size is omitted from some rows. Given values are once, few, many or a class for expanded clones.

TRBD1	TRBV7-9	NA	TRBJ1-2	TGTGCCAGCAGCTTACTGGGACAGGGTGACTATGGCTACACCTTC	CASSLLGQGDYGYTF
NA	TRBV19	few	TRBJ2-7	TGTGCCAGTAGTATAGGTCCACACGCCGGGTACGAGCAGTACTTC	CASSIGPHAGYEQYF
NA	TRBV13	many	TRBJ2-5	TGTGCCAGCAGCCCCCGGACCTACGGGGAGACCCAGTACTTC	CASSPRTYGETQYF
NA	TRBV25-1	few	TRBJ2-7	TGTGCCAGCAGTGAATATGGCTACGAGCAGTACTTC	CASSEYGYEQYF
NA	TRBV20-1	many	TRBJ2-7	TGCAGTGCTAGTAGCGCAAGCTCCTACGAGCAGTACTTC	CSASSASSYEQYF
NA	TRBV6-6	few	TRBJ2-1	TGTGCCAGCAGTTACTCTAGGGGTCTCAATGAGCAGTTCTTC	CASSYSRGLNEQFF
NA	TRBV10-3	many	TRBJ1-1	TGTGCCATCAGTGAGACAGGAGTGAACACTGAAGCTTTCTTT	CAISETGVNTEAFF
NA	TRBV12-3/TRBV12-4	many	TRBJ2-3	TGTGCCAGCATAGTGGCAGGCACAGATACGCAGTATTTT	CASIVAGTDTQYF
NA	TRBV29-1	many	TRBJ2-3	TGCAGCTCTCGACCCGAGGGGGGTTTCGATACGCAGTATTTT	CSSRPEGGFDTQYF
NA	TRBV7-9	many	TRBJ2-1	TGTGCCAGCAGATACGCCCGTGGAGGGAACTACAATGAGCAGTTCTTC	CASRYARGGNYNEQFF
NA	TRBV5-5	few	TRBJ2-2	TGTGCCAGCAGCTTGGGGAACTGGGCACGGGATGCCGGGGAGCTGTTTTTT	CASSLGNWARDAGELFF
NA	TRBV27	NA	TRBJ2-7	TGTGCCAGCAGTTTATCGCCCCAGGAGGAGCAGTACTTC	CASSLSPQEEQYF
TRBD1	TRBV7-9	many	TRBJ2-1	TGTGCCAGCAAATCTGATGGACAGGGTTACAATGAGCAGTTCTTC	CASKSDGQGYNEQFF
TRBD1	TRBV4-1	NA	TRBJ1-4	TGCGCCAGCAGCCAAGGAGGGCGGATAGGGACAGGGCAAGAGGCAACTAATGAAAAACTGTTTTTT	CASSQGGRIGTGQEATNEKLFF
NA	TRBV5-1	few	TRBJ2-6	TGCGCCAGCCGCCCCGTCTCTGGGGCCAACGTCCTGACTTTC	CASRPVSGANVLTF
NA	TRBV28	many	TRBJ2-7	TGTGCCAGCAGTTTTAGGTTAAGCGAGCAGTACTTC	CASSFRLSEQYF
TRBD1	TRBV29-1	NA	TRBJ1-2	TGCAGCGGAGGACAGGGGAACTATGGCTACACCTTC	CSGGQGNYGYTF
NA	TRBV28	many	TRBJ2-7	TGTGCCAGCAGTTTCGGCGTCTACGAGCAGTACTTC	CASSFGVYEQYF
TRBD2	TRBV20-1	NA	TRBJ2-5	TGCAGTGCTAGTATTAGCGGGAGAAGAGAGACCCAGTACTTC	CSASISGRRETQYF
NA	TRBV6-2/TRBV6-3	NA	TRBJ1-5	TGTGCTACGGAACCCTATAGCAATCAGCCCCAGCATTTT	CATEPYSNQPQHF
NA	TRBV29-1	many	TRBJ1-1	TGCAGCGTTGTAGGGGGGGCGGTCACTGAAGCTTTCTTT	CSVVGGAVTEAFF
TRBD2	TRBV3-1	few	TRBJ2-3	TGTGCCAGCAGCCCTCGGACTAGTGCTAGCACAGATACGCAGTATTTT	CASSPRTSASTDTQYF